The clone carrying this T cell receptor (beta chain) was seen once. This sample was taken from a study of blood T cell repertoires in COVID-19. Germline loops: CDR1 SGHVS, CDR2 FQNEAQ. Deletions cut 4 bases from V and 2 bases from J, with 14 bases between. The CDR3 is made up of 15 amino acids. The table came from immunoSEQ multiplex PCR; TCRdb's copy has only in-frame clones and leaves some out. The sample has about 74,000 clones, just under 85% seen once; the top ten hold 36%. The V gene is TRBV7-8, the J gene TRBJ1-2; no clear D. The sequencing sample was made of peripheral blood. The TCR was taken from a man aged 70-80 years with acute or convalescent COVID-19. The CDR3 region is CASSSLPEGNYGYTF. Here the CDR3 DNA reads TGTGCCAGCAGCTCACTTCCTGAGGGAAACTATGGCTACACCTTC.